This record covers a single T cell receptor (beta chain). As yet, its antigen is unknown. V gave up 7 bases and J gave up 1 base, with 10 bases separating them. Germline lookup yields CDR1 MNHEY and CDR2 SVGAGI. CDR3 length: 13 residues. This specimen comes from a study of T cell responses to AZD1222 COVID-19 vaccine. Findings and caveats of the study: Sampling that yielded the repertoires occurred only after the peak T cell response. Spike-wide vaccine-associated CD4 TCRs dominated at 160-218 and 743-854. Clonal diversity may have been underestimated, and the donors were mostly white British, with more females than males.

Assay used: immunoSEQ multiplex PCR; TCRdb lists only in-frame clones, some missing. The sample carries tens of thousands of clones, approximately 86% recorded once. This TCR was recovered from an adult in good health. The sample in question was peripheral blood, obtained on day 0 of MenACWY control vaccination. The chain recombines TRBV6-5 with TRBJ1-1; no reliable D call. CDR3 sequence reads: CASTSERNTEAFF. DNA of the CDR3: TGTGCCAGCACCTCAGAGCGGAACACTGAAGCTTTCTTT.